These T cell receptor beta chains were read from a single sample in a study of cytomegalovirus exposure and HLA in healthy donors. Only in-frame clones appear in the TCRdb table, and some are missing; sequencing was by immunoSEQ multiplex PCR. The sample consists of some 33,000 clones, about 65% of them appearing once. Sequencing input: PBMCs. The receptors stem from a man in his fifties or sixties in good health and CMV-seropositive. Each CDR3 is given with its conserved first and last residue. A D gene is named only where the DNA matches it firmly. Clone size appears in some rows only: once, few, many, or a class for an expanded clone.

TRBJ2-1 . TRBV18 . CASSLAPGDEQFF TGTGCCAGCTCACTCGCACCGGGGGATGAGCAGTTCTTC
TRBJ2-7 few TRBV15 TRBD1 CATSRWTGGNEQYF TGTGCCACCAGCAGATGGACAGGGGGGAACGAGCAGTACTTC
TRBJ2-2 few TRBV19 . CASSIVLGVGELFF TGTGCCAGTAGTATAGTATTAGGGGTCGGGGAGCTGTTTTTT
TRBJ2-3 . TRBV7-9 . CASTRDFSTDTQYF TGTGCCTCCACCAGGGACTTCAGCACAGATACGCAGTATTTT
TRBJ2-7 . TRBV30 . CAWSVPLTSFYEQYF TGTGCCTGGAGTGTACCCCTGACTAGTTTCTACGAGCAGTACTTC
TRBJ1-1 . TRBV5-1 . CASSQRDTEAFF TGCGCCAGCAGCCAGAGGGACACTGAAGCTTTCTTT
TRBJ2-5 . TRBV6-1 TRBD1 CASSLGTGGQETQYF TGTGCCAGCAGTCTTGGGACAGGCGGGCAGGAGACCCAGTACTTC
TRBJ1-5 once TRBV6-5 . CASSYGRDQPQHF TGTGCCAGCAGTTATGGCAGGGATCAGCCCCAGCATTTT
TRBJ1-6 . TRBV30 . CACTAGMNSPLHF TGTGCCTGTACTGCAGGGATGAATTCACCCCTCCACTTT
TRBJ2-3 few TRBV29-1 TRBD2 CSVKTSGSTDTQYF TGCAGCGTCAAGACTAGCGGGAGCACAGATACGCAGTATTTT
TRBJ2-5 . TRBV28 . CASSLVKDSTKYF TGTGCCAGCAGTTTGGTCAAGGACAGTACTAAGTACTTC
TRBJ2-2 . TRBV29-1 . CSVGEGVVSELFF TGCAGCGTTGGGGAGGGGGTCGTCTCGGAGCTGTTTTTT
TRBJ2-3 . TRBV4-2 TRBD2 CASSQVVGGGGTDTQYF TGTGCCAGCAGCCAAGTGGTTGGCGGGGGAGGGACAGATACGCAGTATTTT
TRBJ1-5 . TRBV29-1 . CSVELAADQPQHF TGCAGCGTTGAGTTGGCAGCGGATCAGCCCCAGCATTTT
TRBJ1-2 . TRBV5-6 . CASSLESNYGYTF TGTGCCAGCAGCTTGGAATCGAACTATGGCTACACCTTC
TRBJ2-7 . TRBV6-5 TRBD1 CASRRQGAEYF TGTGCCAGCAGACGACAGGGGGCGGAGTACTTC
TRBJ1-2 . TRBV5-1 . CASSLQGWSESYTF TGCGCCAGCAGCTTGCAAGGTTGGTCGGAGAGCTACACCTTC
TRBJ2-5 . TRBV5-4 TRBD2 CASSTSATEKETQYF TGTGCCAGCAGTACTAGCGCTACCGAAAAAGAGACCCAGTACTTC
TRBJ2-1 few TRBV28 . CASSRYNEQFF TGTGCCAGCAGTCGCTACAATGAGCAGTTCTTC
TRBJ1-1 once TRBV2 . CASSLRGGNTEAFF TGTGCCAGCAGCCTCAGGGGTGGGAACACTGAAGCTTTCTTT
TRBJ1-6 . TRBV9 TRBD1 CASSVGDRGRSSPLHF TGTGCCAGCAGCGTAGGAGACAGGGGGCGAAGTTCACCCCTCCACTTT
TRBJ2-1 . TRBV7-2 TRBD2 CASSEGLASYNEQFF TGTGCCAGCAGCGAGGGACTAGCGAGCTACAATGAGCAGTTCTTC
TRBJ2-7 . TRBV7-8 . CASSLLYEQYF TGTGCCAGCAGCCTACTCTACGAGCAGTACTTC
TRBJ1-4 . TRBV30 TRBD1 CAWSGDRGQEKLFF TGTGCCTGGAGTGGGGACAGGGGGCAGGAAAAACTGTTTTTT
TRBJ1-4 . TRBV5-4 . CASSLDKNEKLFF TGTGCCAGCAGCTTGGACAAAAATGAAAAACTGTTTTTT
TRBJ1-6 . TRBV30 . CAWSAARSSYNSPLHF TGTGCCTGGAGTGCCGCCAGAAGCTCCTATAATTCACCCCTCCACTTT
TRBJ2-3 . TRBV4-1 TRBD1 CASEQGDTDTQYF TGCGCCAGCGAACAGGGGGACACAGATACGCAGTATTTT
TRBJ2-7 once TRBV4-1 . CASSQGDSAQGEQYF TGCGCCAGCAGCCAAGGGGACTCAGCTCAGGGCGAGCAGTACTTC
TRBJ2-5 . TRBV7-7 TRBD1 CASSSRQGVGETQYF TGTGCCAGCAGCTCACGACAGGGAGTTGGAGAGACCCAGTACTTC
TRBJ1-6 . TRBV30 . CAWNRDGDNSPLHF TGTGCCTGGAATCGGGATGGGGATAATTCACCCCTCCACTTT
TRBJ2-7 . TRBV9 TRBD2 CASSVDGTSNYEQYF TGTGCCAGCAGCGTAGATGGGACTAGCAACTACGAGCAGTACTTC
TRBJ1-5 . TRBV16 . CASSRQTNQPQHF TGTGCCAGCAGCAGACAGACGAATCAGCCCCAGCATTTT
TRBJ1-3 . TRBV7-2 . CASSQGGSGNTIYF TGTGCCAGCAGCCAGGGTGGCTCTGGAAACACCATATATTTT
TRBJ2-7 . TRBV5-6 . CASSLSGFTYEQYF TGTGCCAGCAGCCTCTCAGGATTTACCTACGAGCAGTACTTC
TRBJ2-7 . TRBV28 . CASSGAGGAGYYEQYF TGTGCCAGCAGTGGGGCTGGGGGTGCGGGATACTACGAGCAGTACTTC
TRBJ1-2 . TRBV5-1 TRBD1 CASSIGTGYYGYTF TGCGCCAGCAGCATTGGGACAGGTTACTATGGCTACACCTTC
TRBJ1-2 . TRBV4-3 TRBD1 CASSQEGHGQGGYGYTF TGCGCCAGCAGCCAAGAGGGCCACGGACAGGGAGGCTATGGCTACACCTTC
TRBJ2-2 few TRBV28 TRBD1 CASSSRDSENTGELFF TGTGCCAGCAGTTCCCGGGACAGCGAGAACACCGGGGAGCTGTTTTTT
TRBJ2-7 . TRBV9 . CARQGGTPLIYEQYF TGTGCCAGACAAGGAGGGACTCCCCTAATCTACGAGCAGTACTTC
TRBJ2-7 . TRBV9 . CASSVRVGSTGYEQYF TGTGCCAGCAGCGTGAGGGTAGGAAGTACCGGTTACGAGCAGTACTTC
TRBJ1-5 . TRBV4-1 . CASSQDRGKQPQHF TGCGCCAGCAGCCAAGATCGGGGAAAACAGCCCCAGCATTTT
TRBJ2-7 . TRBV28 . CASSLNRYEQYF TGTGCCAGCAGTTTAAATCGGTACGAGCAGTACTTC
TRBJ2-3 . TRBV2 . CATSGTADTQYF TGTGCCACCAGCGGTACGGCAGATACGCAGTATTTT
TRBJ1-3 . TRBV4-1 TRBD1 CASSQTGTVSGNTIYF TGCGCCAGCAGCCAGACCGGGACAGTCTCTGGAAACACCATATATTTT
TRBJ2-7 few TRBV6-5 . CASSSRLGLAHEQYF TGTGCCAGCAGTAGCCGCCTTGGACTGGCACACGAGCAGTACTTC
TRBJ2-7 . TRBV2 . CASSEGASSSYEQYF TGTGCCAGCAGTGAAGGTGCGTCGAGCTCCTACGAGCAGTACTTC
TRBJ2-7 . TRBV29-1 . CSGGRTVYEQYF TGCAGCGGGGGAAGGACAGTCTACGAGCAGTACTTC
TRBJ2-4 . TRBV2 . CASSEGRTPYIQYF TGTGCCAGCAGTGAAGGGAGGACTCCGTACATTCAGTACTTC
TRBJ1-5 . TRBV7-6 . CASSLVGGAAQPQHF TGTGCCAGCAGCTTAGTCGGCGGGGCGGCTCAGCCCCAGCATTTT
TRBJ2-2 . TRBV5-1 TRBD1 CASSSTGGTNTGELFF TGCGCCAGCAGCTCAACAGGGGGTACGAACACCGGGGAGCTGTTTTTT
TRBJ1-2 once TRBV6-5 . CASRDKRQGRGYTF TGTGCCAGCAGAGATAAAAGGCAGGGCCGGGGCTACACCTTC
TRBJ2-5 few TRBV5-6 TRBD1 CASSLAMTGVKEGETQYF TGTGCCAGCAGCTTGGCGATGACAGGGGTAAAGGAGGGAGAGACCCAGTACTTC
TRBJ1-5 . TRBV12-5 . CASGSPQGPQHF TGTGCTAGTGGTTCCCCACAGGGGCCCCAGCATTTT